Following are 6 T cell receptor beta chains from one sample sequenced in a study of blood T cell repertoires in COVID-19 (dated by TCRdb to 2019 to 2021). The protocol used for the library was the immunoSEQ multiplex PCR assay. As stored in TCRdb, this immuneACCESS dataset retains in-frame rearrangements with V and J assigned. A fraction of the clones does not appear; measured against another copy, unresolved V genes explain less than half of the discrepancy, and the remainder lacks a known reason. The sample data list about 180,000 clones, and about 81% of these were observed just once. About an eighth of the sample is in the top ten clones. Sequencing used peripheral blood. The receptors originated from a woman over 75 with COVID-19, enrolled during active disease.

The genes are TRBV7-2 and TRBJ2-3; perhaps TRBD2 as D (7 bases). Germline values: CDR1 SGHTA, CDR2 FQGNSA. CDR3 length: 17 residues. V was clipped by 0 bases and J by 7 bases, with 20 bases between them. The CDR3 loop is CASSLAISWGGANTQYF. CDR3 DNA sequence: TGTGCCAGCAGCTTAGCTATCTCTTGGGGGGGGGCAAATACGCAGTATTTT.

V is TRBV6-2 or TRBV6-3 and J is TRBJ1-3; the match to TRBD1 covers 7 bases. From germline, CDR1 is MNHEY and CDR2 SVGEGT. CDR3 length: 15 residues. Trimming took 5 bases from V and 4 from J; bases not matched to a gene: 8. The CDR3 bases are TGTGCCAGCAGTCCCCTGACAGGGATCGGAAACACCATATATTTT. Translation gives CASSPLTGIGNTIYF.

This clone has just a few counts. Other DNA sequences from this sample encode an identical CDR3 as well. The rearrangement joins TRBV2 to TRBJ2-7; D is ambiguous. CDR1 is SNHLY and CDR2 is FYNNEI in the germline V gene. Trimming left V 4 bases short and J 3 bases short, with 7 bases between. The length of the CDR3 is 12 residues. The CDR3 sequence: CASSGQDYEQYF. The CDR3 DNA reads TGTGCCAGCAGTGGGCAGGACTACGAGCAGTACTTC.

This clone was counted a single time. V and J are TRBV7-9 and TRBJ2-1; tentative D call: TRBD1 (5 bases). CDR1 is SEHNR and CDR2 is FQNEAQ in the germline V gene (reference sequence). The V gene lost 3 bases and the J gene lost 6 bases, with 12 bases spanning the gap. The CDR3 runs 14 residues. For the CDR3, the DNA is TGTGCCAGCAGCTTTGCAGGGTCGGGCAATGAGCAGTTCTTC. It yields the protein CASSFAGSGNEQFF.

The chain combines TRBV9 with TRBJ1-1; D is perhaps TRBD1 (5 bases). Trimming took off 0 bases at V and 0 bases at J, with 6 bases between the two ends. Germline V gives CDR1 SGDLS, CDR2 YYNGEE. The CDR3 totals 14 residues. The DNA for the CDR3 is TGTGCCAGCAGCGTAGCAGGGATGAACACTGAAGCTTTCTTT. Protein product: CASSVAGMNTEAFF. Complete variable domain (other parts from reference TRBV9 and TRBJ1-1): DSGVTQTPKHLITATGQRVTLRCSPRSGDLSVYWYQQSLDQGLQFLIQYYNGEERAKGNILERFSAQQFPDLHSELNLSSLELGDSALYFCASSVAGMNTEAFFGQGTRLTVV.

DNA of the CDR3: TGTGCCAGCAGTGCCCAACCGCCGGGACAGAGGAATGAGCAGTTCTTC. It specifies CASSAQPPGQRNEQFF. The chain uses TRBV6-1 and TRBJ2-1; 7 bases are shared with TRBD1. V was pared by 4 bases and J by 7 bases, with 13 bases of the junction left unmatched. CDR1 and CDR2 from the germline V gene are MNHNS and SASEGT. The CDR3 consists of 16 residues.